This T cell receptor beta chain comes out of a study of technical replicates of blood from several donors. The CDR3 loop spans 15 amino acids. CDR1 is MNHEY, CDR2 SVGAGI, per germline. The count of this clone is one. Clones were read by immunoSEQ multiplex PCR, and TCRdb kept only the in-frame ones, dropping some. Here the sample spans 65,000 to 80,000 clones, 96% being singletons. The sequence came from a human donor in good health. Sequenced: T cells isolated from PBMCs. The rearrangement joins TRBV6-5 to TRBJ2-3; unclear D gene. As DNA, the CDR3 is TGTGCGACCTCCCGTGGCGTGACTAGCACAGATACGCAGTATTTT. This sequence encodes CATSRGVTSTDTQYF.